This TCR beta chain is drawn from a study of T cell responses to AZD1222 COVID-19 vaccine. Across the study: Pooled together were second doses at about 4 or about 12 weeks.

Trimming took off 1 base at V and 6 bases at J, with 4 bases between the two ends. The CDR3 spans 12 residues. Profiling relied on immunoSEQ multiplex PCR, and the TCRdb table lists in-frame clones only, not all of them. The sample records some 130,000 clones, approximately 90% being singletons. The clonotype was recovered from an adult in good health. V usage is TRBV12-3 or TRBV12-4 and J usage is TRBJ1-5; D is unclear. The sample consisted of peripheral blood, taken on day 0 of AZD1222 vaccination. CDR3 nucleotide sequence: TGTGCCAGCAGTTTAGGGGGTCAGCCCCAGCATTTT. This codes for CASSLGGQPQHF.